This TCR beta chain derives from a study of cytomegalovirus exposure and HLA in healthy donors. About the study: A data release that came early held 80 million to 95 million unique TCRs from HLA-typed donors.

In nominal health when sampled, donors likely had unrecorded immune exposures nonetheless. A multiplex PCR was run with 60 Vbeta primers and 13 Jbeta primers. Methods used by the authors: The authors later counted roughly 87 million unique TCR beta chains, 9 million to 14 million of them shared. The table came from immunoSEQ multiplex PCR; TCRdb's copy has only in-frame clones and leaves some out. For V, J and clone size, that table is used; D and trimming come from the DNA. The profile shows roughly 100,000 clones, around 76% of them singletons. Between the trimmed V and J ends, which lost 0 bases and 3 bases, there was a span of 6 bases. The CDR3 sequence is 12 residues long. Germline V gene sequence: CDR1 GTSNPN, CDR2 SVGIG (reference sequence).

The chain carries TRBV30 and TRBJ2-7; maybe TRBD1 (5 bases). The TCR originated in a man aged 40-49 years in good health and CMV-seropositive. Sequenced material: PBMCs. CDR3 loop: CAWSVDSYEQYF. The CDR3 region has the DNA TGTGCCTGGAGTGTTGACAGCTACGAGCAGTACTTC.